The 22 T cell receptor beta chains below were found in one sample sequenced in a study of blood T cell repertoires in COVID-19. The method was immunoSEQ multiplex PCR; TCRdb's version includes in-frame clones alone and lacks a portion of them. The sample lists 85,000 to 100,000 clones, 70% to 90% occurring once. What was sequenced was peripheral blood. These receptors all come from a man between 50 and 59 years old with COVID-19, enrolled during active disease.

This chain connects TRBV7-2 to TRBJ2-1; 11 nucleotides align to TRBD1. Germline V gives CDR1 SGHTA, CDR2 FQGNSA. V shed 5 bases, J shed 6 bases, and the junction held 9 bases outside the gene matches. This CDR3 is 16 amino acids long. CDR3 DNA sequence: TGTGCCAGCAGCCCCAGGACAGGGGGCGCATTCAATGAGCAGTTCTTC. It codes for CASSPRTGGAFNEQFF.

V and J are TRBV5-1 and TRBJ2-7; D is perhaps TRBD2 (6 bases). Germline CDR1 SGHRS, CDR2 YFSETQ. V lost 1 base, J lost 4 bases, and 12 bases lay in between. The CDR3 spans 14 residues. The CDR3 protein is CASSLSGLKYEQYF. The DNA of the CDR3 is TGCGCCAGCAGCTTGAGTGGACTAAAATACGAGCAGTACTTC.

The chain is built from TRBV30 and TRBJ1-1, with a possible D match to TRBD1 (6 bases). The CDR3 sequence is 13 residues long. Germline lookup yields CDR1 GTSNPN and CDR2 SVGIG (reference sequence). V lost 8 bases, J lost 1 base, and 14 bases lay in between. CDR3 sequence (DNA): TGTGCCAGCGATTGGACAGCGAACACTGAAGCTTTCTTT. Its protein product is CASDWTANTEAFF.

The gene calls are TRBV2 and TRBJ1-6; D may be TRBD1 (5 bases). The CDR3 contains 14 residues. Trimming removed 5 bases at V and 10 bases at J, with 15 bases between. Germline CDR1 is SNHLY and CDR2 is FYNNEI. CDR3 protein: CASSLGRAGSPLHF. The CDR3 nucleotides are TGTGCCAGCAGTCTTGGCAGGGCTGGATCACCCCTCCACTTT.

The chain carries TRBV6-6 and TRBJ2-3; possibly TRBD1 for D (5 bases). Germline V gene sequence: CDR1 MNHNY, CDR2 SVGAGI (reference sequence). The CDR3 consists of 15 residues. The V end lost 4 bases, the J end lost 4 bases, and 15 bases lay between the germline ends. CDR3 amino acids: CASSFSPAQADTQYF. CDR3 sequence (DNA): TGTGCCAGCAGTTTCTCTCCCGCACAGGCAGATACGCAGTATTTT.

This chain connects TRBV6-1 to TRBJ1-1; tentatively, D is TRBD1 (5 bases). The ends were cut back, 3 bases at V and 2 bases at J, with 16 bases in the middle. Germline V CDR1 and CDR2: MNHNS, SASEGT. This CDR3 region has 16 residues. The CDR3 sequence is CASSDGRVRKNTEAFF. The CDR3 nucleotides are TGTGCCAGCAGTGACGGCAGGGTGAGAAAAAACACTGAAGCTTTCTTT.

This clone was seen more than once but under ten times. The chain couples TRBV30 to TRBJ1-6, with D possibly being TRBD1 (6 bases). V was clipped by 1 base and J by 9 bases, with 13 bases between them. The CDR3 runs 14 residues. Germline assignment: CDR1 GTSNPN and CDR2 SVGIG (reference sequence). The CDR3 protein is CAWSGDTAISPLHF. The CDR3 DNA reads TGTGCCTGGAGTGGGGACACCGCAATTTCACCCCTCCACTTT.

The chain employs TRBV15 and TRBJ1-3; possibly TRBD1 for D (5 bases). This CDR3 spans 17 amino acids. The V end was cut by 0 bases, the J end by 7 bases, with 19 bases between. CDR1 and CDR2 from the germline V gene are LNHNV and YYDKDF (reference sequence). The CDR3 loop is CATSREQGLGAWNTIYF. In DNA, the CDR3 is TGTGCCACCAGCAGAGAGCAAGGGTTAGGGGCGTGGAACACCATATATTTT.

This chain connects TRBV6-5 to TRBJ1-2; TRBD1 agrees at 8 bases. CDR1 is MNHEY, CDR2 SVGAGI, per germline. CDR3 length equals 13 residues. V dropped 6 bases and J dropped 4; count of bases not matched to a gene: 4. Here the CDR3 DNA reads TGTGCCAGCAGCGCGGGACAGGTCTATGGCTACACCTTC. Translating it yields CASSAGQVYGYTF.

V usage is TRBV28 and J usage is TRBJ1-2; 8 bases are shared with TRBD1. CDR1 and CDR2 (germline): MDHEN, SYDVKM. The CDR3 is 13 residues long. Losses at the gene ends were 7 bases for V and 8 bases for J; bases not matched to a gene: 9. The CDR3 spells CASTLPGGWGYTF. For the CDR3, the DNA is TGTGCCAGCACCTTGCCAGGGGGCTGGGGCTACACCTTC.

V is TRBV2 and J is TRBJ2-7, with D perhaps TRBD1 (6 bases). From germline, CDR1 is SNHLY and CDR2 FYNNEI. This CDR3 spans 13 amino acids. The V and J ends lost 4 bases and 7 bases respectively, with 14 bases between them. This chain's CDR3 is CASSGTEGLEQYF. CDR3 DNA sequence: TGTGCCAGCAGTGGGACAGAGGGGTTGGAGCAGTACTTC.

V usage is TRBV7-2 and J usage is TRBJ1-2, with 9 nucleotides matching TRBD1. V shed 4 bases and J 4 bases; nucleotides not matched to a gene: 7. The CDR3 spans 15 residues. CDR1 is SGHTA and CDR2 is FQGNSA in the germline V gene. CDR3 loop: CASSSSYRGPYGYTF. As DNA, the CDR3 is TGTGCCAGCAGCTCAAGTTACAGGGGGCCCTATGGCTACACCTTC.

There are a few counts of this clone. This chain uses TRBV19 with TRBJ1-4, with D perhaps TRBD1 (5 bases). Trimming stripped 4 bases from V and 7 bases from J, with 7 bases between. Germline-derived CDR1 and CDR2 are LNHDA and SQIVND (reference sequence). The CDR3 is 12 residues long. The CDR3, as DNA: TGTGCCAGTAGTAGCAGGGTTGAAAAACTGTTTTTT. It specifies CASSSRVEKLFF.

The chain has TRBV4-1 and TRBJ2-3; 15 nucleotides line up with TRBD2. This CDR3 region has 20 residues. V shed 1 base, J shed 1 base, and the junction held 9 bases outside the gene matches. Germline V lookup: CDR1 MGHRA, CDR2 YSYEKL. The CDR3: CASSQVGLAGGPGRTDTQYF. The CDR3 DNA is TGCGCCAGCAGCCAAGTCGGACTAGCGGGGGGGCCAGGGCGCACAGATACGCAGTATTTT.

This chain uses TRBV5-5 with TRBJ1-2; D might be TRBD1 (6 bases). Germline loops: CDR1 SGHKS, CDR2 YYEKEE (reference sequence). The ends were cut back, 8 bases at V and 3 bases at J, with 20 bases in the middle. The length of the CDR3 is 15 residues. CDR3 nucleotide sequence: TGTGCCAGTCAAACACTCCCCAGGGGAGACTATGGCTACACCTTC. It is translated as CASQTLPRGDYGYTF.

The chain uses TRBV7-2 and TRBJ2-7; TRBD2 matches at 10 bases. This CDR3 spans 15 amino acids. Trimming took 1 base from V and 2 from J; bases not matched to a gene: 2. Germline V gene sequence: CDR1 SGHTA, CDR2 FQGNSA. The CDR3 protein is CASSLVTSGAYEQYF. Written as DNA, the CDR3 is TGTGCCAGCAGCTTAGTAACTAGCGGGGCCTACGAGCAGTACTTC.

This clone occurred a few times. The chain carries TRBV6-5 and TRBJ2-2; D is uncertain. Germline CDR1 reads MNHEY; CDR2 reads SVGAGI. The CDR3 consists of 14 residues. The V end lost 6 bases, the J end lost 4 bases, and 12 bases lay between the germline ends. CDR3 nucleotide sequence: TGTGCCAGCAGACGTGACATACCCACCGGGGAGCTGTTTTTT. Translation: CASRRDIPTGELFF.

This sequence joins TRBV10-3 and TRBJ1-2; 8 nucleotides line up with TRBD1. This CDR3 region has 20 residues. The J segment lost 3 bases and the V segment lost 3 bases, leaving 21 bases of the junction unmatched. From germline, CDR1 is ENHRY and CDR2 SYGVKD. CDR3 protein: CAISDGQGVIRTTGYYGYTF. The CDR3 bases are TGTGCCATCAGTGACGGACAGGGAGTAATTCGTACGACGGGGTACTATGGCTACACCTTC.

The chain employs TRBV4-2 and TRBJ2-3, with 7 bases that match TRBD2. This CDR3 region has 17 residues. Germline V lookup: CDR1 LGHNA, CDR2 YNFKEQ. V lost 0 bases and J lost 6; bases outside the gene matches: 12. In nucleotides, the CDR3 is TGTGCCAGCAGCCAAGAATCCGGGCTAGCGGTGCAGGATACGCAGTATTTT. Protein: CASSQESGLAVQDTQYF.

The chain has TRBV29-1 and TRBJ1-2; TRBD1 aligns across 12 bases. The length of the CDR3 is 13 residues. CDR1 SQVTM and CDR2 ANQGSEA come from the germline V gene. Germline trimming cut 8 bases from V and 3 bases from J; bases unmatched to any gene: 4. The CDR3 loop is CSIGTGGDYGYTF. The CDR3 nucleotides read TGCAGCATTGGGACAGGGGGCGACTATGGCTACACCTTC.

This chain connects TRBV6-5 to TRBJ1-4; perhaps TRBD1 as D (6 bases). Per the germline V gene, CDR1 is MNHEY and CDR2 is SVGAGI. Trimming took 4 bases from V and 6 from J, leaving 12 bases between them. The CDR3 runs 14 residues. In DNA form, the CDR3 reads TGTGCCAGCAGTTTACAGGGAGGGGATGAAAAACTGTTTTTT. Translation: CASSLQGGDEKLFF.

The chain combines TRBV6-6 with TRBJ2-2, with D perhaps TRBD2 (6 bases). Germline V CDR1 and CDR2: MNHNY, SVGAGI (reference sequence). The V gene lost 9 bases and the J gene lost 5 bases, with 16 bases spanning the gap. This CDR3 contains 14 residues. CDR3 sequence: CASLGGAMTGELFF. CDR3 bases: TGTGCCAGTCTGGGGGGAGCGATGACCGGGGAGCTGTTTTTT.